Following are 14 T cell receptor beta chains from one sample sequenced in a study of naive and memory T cell subsets. Study observations and caveats: A few larger clonotypes appeared in naive repertoires, especially CD8, possibly memory cells re-expressing CD45RA.

An equimolar mix of two oligonucleotides served as the beta constant-region primer for TRBC1 and TRBC2. Nested alpha and beta constant-region primers with the SP2 primer drove four PCR rounds on ligated cDNA. One entry per CDR3 protein results from TCRdb running MiXCR on the UMI-ligation and nested PCR reads. The data show 95,000 to 110,000 distinct CDR3 sequences, roughly 15% seen once. These receptors are not linked to any known antigen. The sample taken for sequencing was naive CD8+ T cells from blood. These receptors all come from a human donor in good health.

This clonotype has ten or more counts. This sequence joins TRBV19 and TRBJ1-3; no reliable D call. The CDR3 spans 15 residues. Germline CDR1 and CDR2: LNHDA and SQIVND (reference sequence). V lost 6 bases and J lost 0, with 12 bases in between. The CDR3, as DNA: TGTGCCAGTAGCCCCGACTTATACTCTGGAAACACCATATATTTT. The encoded protein is CASSPDLYSGNTIYF.

This clonotype was seen at least ten times. The gene calls are TRBV29-1 and TRBJ1-2; D is undetermined. V lost 1 base and J lost 6, with 6 bases in between. CDR3 size: 11 residues. Germline V CDR1 and CDR2: SQVTM, ANQGSEA. The CDR3, as DNA: TGCAGCGTTGAAGTAACAGATGGCTACACCTTC. Translated: CSVEVTDGYTF.

Ten or more counts support this clonotype. This chain joins TRBV20-1 and TRBJ2-1, with a weak D call TRBD2 (5 bases). The CDR3 runs 15 residues. V was clipped by 5 bases and J by 5 bases, with 19 bases between them. CDR1 is DFQATT, CDR2 SNEGSKA, per germline (reference sequence). DNA for the CDR3: TGCAGTGCTCAACCTAGCTTTTCCCCTGACAATGAGCAGTTCTTC. Its translation: CSAQPSFSPDNEQFF.

This clonotype has just a few counts. The chain uses TRBV6-1 and TRBJ2-5; 7 bases fit TRBD1. V lost 6 bases to trimming and J lost 2 bases; unmatched junction nucleotides: 3. The CDR3 has 13 residues. The V gene's germline CDR1 is MNHNS and CDR2 SASEGT. CDR3: CASRTGVQETQYF. CDR3 coding DNA: TGTGCCAGCAGAACAGGGGTACAAGAGACCCAGTACTTC.

J is TRBJ2-7 and V is TRBV12-3 or TRBV12-4; D may be TRBD1 (6 bases). The CDR3 is made up of 14 amino acids. With 3 bases removed from V and 5 bases from J, the gap between germline ends came to 14 bases. The chain's CDR3 is CASSLRARGNEQYF. The CDR3 DNA follows: TGTGCCAGCAGTTTGAGGGCCAGGGGCAACGAGCAGTACTTC.

This clonotype was counted only a few times. The gene calls are TRBV6-2 or TRBV6-3 and TRBJ2-3; maybe TRBD2 (5 bases). The ends were cut back, 2 bases at V and 6 bases at J, with 12 bases in the middle. CDR1 and CDR2 from the germline V gene are MNHEY and SVGEGT. The CDR3 has 14 residues. CDR3 residues: CASSYELGVDTQYF. The CDR3, as DNA: TGTGCCAGCAGTTACGAACTAGGAGTGGATACGCAGTATTTT.

This chain links TRBV20-1 with TRBJ2-3; 7 bases align to TRBD2. The trim removed 8 bases at V and 2 bases at J, leaving 10 bases unmatched. The CDR3 loop spans 14 amino acids. The germline CDR1 and CDR2 sequences are DFQATT and SNEGSKA (reference sequence). CDR3 sequence (DNA): TGCAGTCCGTCCCAGAGCGGGATCACAGATACGCAGTATTTT. It encodes CSPSQSGITDTQYF.

V gene TRBV15 combines with J gene TRBJ1-1; D is undetermined. Germline assignment: CDR1 LNHNV and CDR2 YYDKDF (reference sequence). V was clipped by 0 bases and J by 5 bases, with 13 bases between them. The CDR3 is 15 amino acids. The CDR3 is CATSRDWTGSTEAFF. DNA for the CDR3: TGTGCCACCAGCAGAGATTGGACGGGATCAACTGAAGCTTTCTTT.

This chain uses TRBV25-1 with TRBJ1-2; D unresolved. V lost 4 bases and J lost 1, with 16 bases in between. CDR3 length equals 16 residues. Germline V lookup: CDR1 MGHDK, CDR2 SYGVNS. The CDR3 bases are TGTGCCAGCAGTGGCCCGATAGACAACCTTAACTATGGCTACACCTTC. As protein: CASSGPIDNLNYGYTF.

This clonotype was seen a few times. The rearrangement links TRBV27 to TRBJ2-2; 10 bases align to TRBD2. Germline V CDR1 and CDR2: MNHEY, SMNVEV (reference sequence). The CDR3 consists of 14 residues. Trimming cost V 8 bases and J 6 bases; bases outside gene matches: 6. CDR3 loop: CASLASGGAGELFF. The DNA for the CDR3 is TGTGCCAGCTTGGCCAGCGGGGGGGCCGGGGAGCTGTTTTTT.

This clonotype was detected ten times or more. The chain links TRBV7-9 to TRBJ1-5, with D unresolved. The V end lost 1 base, the J end lost 7 bases, and 11 bases lay between the germline ends. The CDR3 has 14 residues. Per germline, CDR1 SEHNR and CDR2 FQNEAQ (reference sequence). The CDR3 here is CASSLGGLQQPQHF. The CDR3 nucleotides are TGTGCCAGCAGCTTAGGAGGGTTACAACAGCCCCAGCATTTT.

This clonotype was detected only a few times. As DNA, the CDR3 is TGTGCCTGGAGTGTCGGAGCCACCTACGAGCAGTACTTC. It encodes CAWSVGATYEQYF. The chain uses TRBV30 and TRBJ2-7; no definite D call. CDR1 is GTSNPN and CDR2 is SVGIG in the germline V gene (reference sequence). The V end was cut by 0 bases, the J end by 2 bases, with 8 bases between. The CDR3 is 13 residues long.

This clonotype was picked up many times. The V call is TRBV6-4, the J call TRBJ2-4; tentatively, D is TRBD2 (6 bases). The V end was cut by 2 bases, the J end by 15 bases, with 14 bases between. This CDR3 is built from 12 residues. Germline CDR1 MRHNA, CDR2 SNTAGT. In DNA, the CDR3 is TGTGCCAGCAGTGACGGGGGGATGAGGTGGTACTTC. It codes for CASSDGGMRWYF.

On this clonotype itself: One end of the junction fails to match germline, which may point to a read error. The chain carries TRBV9 and TRBJ2-1; 11 nucleotides line up with TRBD2. The CDR3 covers 15 residues. CDR1 and CDR2 from the germline V gene are SGDLS and YYNGEE. Here the CDR3 reads CASSAHGTSGNEQIF. DNA for the CDR3: TGTGCCAGCAGCGCCCACGGGACTAGCGGCAATGAGCAGATCTTC.